This T cell receptor beta chain was found in a study of cytomegalovirus exposure and HLA in healthy donors. Vbeta (60) and Jbeta (13) primers were used in the PCR. TCRdb's copy holds only in-frame clones and misses some; the assay was immunoSEQ multiplex PCR. The table includes about 140,000 clones, 78% detected once. A remark on this clone: The antigen is undetermined.

Findings of the study overall: Later analysis indicated greater clonal expansion among HLA-associated TCR beta chains than among equally common other chains. Reported performance of the classifier showed diagnosis of cytomegalovirus status with high specificity and sensitivity.

This clonotype was obtained from a male donor in good health and CMV-seronegative. Material for sequencing was PBMCs.

The CDR3 sequence: CASGGAGRGEQFF. Written as DNA, the CDR3 is TGTGCCAGCGGCGGGGCCGGGCGAGGGGAGCAGTTCTTC. The chain carries TRBV27 and TRBJ2-1, with D maybe TRBD2 (6 bases). The CDR3 totals 13 residues. The V and J ends lost 8 bases and 10 bases respectively, with 18 bases between them. Germline V gene sequence: CDR1 MNHEY, CDR2 SMNVEV (reference sequence).